Sequencing of this T cell receptor beta chain was carried out in a study of blood T cell repertoires in COVID-19. Germline V CDR1 and CDR2: MNHEY, SVGAGI. The CDR3 runs 15 residues. Trimming removed 7 bases from V and 4 bases from J, with 19 bases in between. The table came from immunoSEQ multiplex PCR; TCRdb's copy has only in-frame clones and leaves some out. This table holds around 50,000 clones, roughly 84% found once. The sequence was collected from a man in his 70s with acute or convalescent COVID-19. Sequencing used peripheral blood. This chain links TRBV6-5 with TRBJ1-1; D possibly corresponds to TRBD1 (6 bases). The CDR3 loop is CASTPGQGISTEAFF. CDR3 nucleotides: TGTGCCAGCACTCCCGGGCAGGGGATTTCCACTGAAGCTTTCTTT.